This T cell receptor beta chain emerged from a study of blood T cell repertoires in COVID-19. At the level of the study: The United States, Italy and Spain provided the acute and convalescent COVID-19 samples. PBMCs, B-cell-depleted T cells, or T cells were the source of the cDNA or gDNA that made up the material.

This CDR3 is 13 amino acids long. V was trimmed by 5 bases and J by 12 bases, leaving 19 bases between them. Sequencing was performed with immunoSEQ multiplex PCR; in TCRdb, only in-frame clones are kept and a portion is missing. The table shows about 160,000 clones, with 70% to 90% occurring only once. Seattle researchers signed up patients amid active infection and tracked them longitudinally. The receptor's source is a woman between 50 and 59 years old with COVID-19, enrolled during active disease. The sample taken for sequencing was peripheral blood. The V call is TRBV12-3 or TRBV12-4, the J call TRBJ1-1, with D possibly being TRBD1 (6 bases). The CDR3 region has the DNA TGTGCCAGCAGTCTTCCGGGGGAGGGGGGAACTTTCTTT. The encoded protein is CASSLPGEGGTFF.